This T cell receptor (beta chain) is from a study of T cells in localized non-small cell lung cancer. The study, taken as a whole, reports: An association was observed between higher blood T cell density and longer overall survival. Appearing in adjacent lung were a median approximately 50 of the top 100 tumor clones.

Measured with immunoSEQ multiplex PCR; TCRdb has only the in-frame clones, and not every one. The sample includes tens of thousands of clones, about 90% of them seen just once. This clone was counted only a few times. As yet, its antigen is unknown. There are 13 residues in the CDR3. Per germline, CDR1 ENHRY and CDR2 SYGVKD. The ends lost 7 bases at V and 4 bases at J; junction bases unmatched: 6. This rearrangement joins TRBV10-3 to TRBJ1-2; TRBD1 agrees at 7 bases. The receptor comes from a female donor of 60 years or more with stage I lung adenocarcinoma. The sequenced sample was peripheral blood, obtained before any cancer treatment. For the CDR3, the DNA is TGTGCCATCACTGACAGGGCGTTCTATGGCTACACCTTC. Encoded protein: CAITDRAFYGYTF.